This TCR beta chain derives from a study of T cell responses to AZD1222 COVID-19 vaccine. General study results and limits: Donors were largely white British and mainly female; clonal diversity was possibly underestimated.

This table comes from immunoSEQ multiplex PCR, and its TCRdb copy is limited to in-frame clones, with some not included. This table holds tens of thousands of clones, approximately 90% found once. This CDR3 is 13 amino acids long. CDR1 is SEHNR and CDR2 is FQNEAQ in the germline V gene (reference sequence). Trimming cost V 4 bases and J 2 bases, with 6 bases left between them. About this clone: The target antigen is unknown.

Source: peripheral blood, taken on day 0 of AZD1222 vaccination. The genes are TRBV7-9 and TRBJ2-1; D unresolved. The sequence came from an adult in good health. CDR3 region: CASSSIPYNEQFF. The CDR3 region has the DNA TGTGCCAGCAGCTCGATACCCTACAATGAGCAGTTCTTC.